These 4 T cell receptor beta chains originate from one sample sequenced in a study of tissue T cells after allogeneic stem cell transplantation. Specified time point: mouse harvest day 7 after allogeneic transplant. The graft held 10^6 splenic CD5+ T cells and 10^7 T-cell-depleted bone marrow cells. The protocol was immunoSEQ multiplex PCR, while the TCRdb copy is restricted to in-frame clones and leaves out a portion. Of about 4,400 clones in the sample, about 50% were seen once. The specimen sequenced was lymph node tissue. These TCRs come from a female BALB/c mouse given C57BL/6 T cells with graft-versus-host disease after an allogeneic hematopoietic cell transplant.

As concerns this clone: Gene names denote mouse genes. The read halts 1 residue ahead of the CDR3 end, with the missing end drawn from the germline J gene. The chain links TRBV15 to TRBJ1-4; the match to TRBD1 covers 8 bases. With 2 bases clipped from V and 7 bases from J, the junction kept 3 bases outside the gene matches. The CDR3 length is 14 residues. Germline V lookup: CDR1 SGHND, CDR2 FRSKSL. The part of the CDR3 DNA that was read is TGTGCCAGCAGTTTACAGGGGGCGCCCGAAAGATTATTT. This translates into CASSLQGAPERLF. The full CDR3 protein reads CASSLQGAPERLFF.

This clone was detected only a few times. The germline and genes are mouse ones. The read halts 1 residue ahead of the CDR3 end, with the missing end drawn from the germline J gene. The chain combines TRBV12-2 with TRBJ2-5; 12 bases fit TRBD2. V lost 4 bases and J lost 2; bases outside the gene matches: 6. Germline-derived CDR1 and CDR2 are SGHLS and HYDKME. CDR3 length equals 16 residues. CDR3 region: CASSPGTGGTQDTQYF. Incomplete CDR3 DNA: TGTGCCAGCTCCCCCGGGACTGGGGGGACCCAAGACACCCAGTAC.

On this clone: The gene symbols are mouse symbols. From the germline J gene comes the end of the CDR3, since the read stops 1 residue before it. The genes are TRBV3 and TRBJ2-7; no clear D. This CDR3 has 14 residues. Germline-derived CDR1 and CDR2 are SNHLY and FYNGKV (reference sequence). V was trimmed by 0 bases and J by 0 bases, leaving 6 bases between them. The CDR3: CASSLASISYEQYF. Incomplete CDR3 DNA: TGTGCCAGCAGCTTAGCTAGCATCTCCTATGAACAGTAC. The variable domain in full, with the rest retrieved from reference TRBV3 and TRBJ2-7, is GPKVLQIPSHQIIDMGQMVTLNCDPVSNHLYFYWYKQILGQQMEFLVNFYNGKVMEKSKLFKDQFSVERPDGSYFTLKIQPTALEDSAVYFCASSLASISYEQYFGPGTRLTVL.

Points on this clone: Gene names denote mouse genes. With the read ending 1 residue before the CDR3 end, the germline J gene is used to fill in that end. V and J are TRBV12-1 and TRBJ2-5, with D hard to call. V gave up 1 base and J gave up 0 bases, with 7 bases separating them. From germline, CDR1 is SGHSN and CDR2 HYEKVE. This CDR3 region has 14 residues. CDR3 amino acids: CASSLELNQDTQYF. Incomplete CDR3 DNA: TGTGCCAGCTCTCTGGAACTTAACCAAGACACCCAGTAC. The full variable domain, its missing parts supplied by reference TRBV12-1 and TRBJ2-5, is DSGVVQSPRHIIKEKGGRSVLTCIPISGHSNVVWYQQTLGKELKFLIQHYEKVERDKGFLPSRFSVQQFDDYHSEMNMSALELEDSAMYFCASSLELNQDTQYFGPGTRLLVL.